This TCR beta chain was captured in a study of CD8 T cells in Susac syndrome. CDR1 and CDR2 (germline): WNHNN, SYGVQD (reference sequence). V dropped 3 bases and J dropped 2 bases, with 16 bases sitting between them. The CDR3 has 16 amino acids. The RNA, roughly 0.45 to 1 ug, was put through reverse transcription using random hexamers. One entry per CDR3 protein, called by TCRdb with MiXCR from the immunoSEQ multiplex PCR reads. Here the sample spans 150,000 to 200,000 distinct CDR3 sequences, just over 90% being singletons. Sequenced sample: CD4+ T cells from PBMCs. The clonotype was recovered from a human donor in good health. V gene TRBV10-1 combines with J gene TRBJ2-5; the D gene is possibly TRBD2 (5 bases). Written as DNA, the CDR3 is TGCGCCAGCAGTGAATCTTGGGCCAGCGGTCAAGAGACCCAGTACTTC. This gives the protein CASSESWASGQETQYF.